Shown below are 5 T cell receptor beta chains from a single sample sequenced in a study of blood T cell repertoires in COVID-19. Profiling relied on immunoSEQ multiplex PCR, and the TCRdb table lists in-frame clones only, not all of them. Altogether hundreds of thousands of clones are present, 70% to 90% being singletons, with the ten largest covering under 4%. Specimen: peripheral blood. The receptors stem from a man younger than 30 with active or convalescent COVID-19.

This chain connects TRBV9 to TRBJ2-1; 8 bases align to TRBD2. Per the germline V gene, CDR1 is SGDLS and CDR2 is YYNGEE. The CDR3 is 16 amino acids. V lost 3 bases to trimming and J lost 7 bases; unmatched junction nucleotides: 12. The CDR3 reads CASSAGGASGQNEQFF. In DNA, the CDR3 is TGTGCCAGCAGCGCGGGGGGGGCAAGCGGCCAAAATGAGCAGTTCTTC.

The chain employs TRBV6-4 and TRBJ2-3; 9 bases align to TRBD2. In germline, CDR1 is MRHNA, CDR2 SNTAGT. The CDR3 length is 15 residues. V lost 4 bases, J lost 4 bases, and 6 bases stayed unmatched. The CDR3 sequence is CASSVTGLAADTQYF. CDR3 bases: TGTGCCAGCAGTGTAACGGGACTAGCAGCAGATACGCAGTATTTT.

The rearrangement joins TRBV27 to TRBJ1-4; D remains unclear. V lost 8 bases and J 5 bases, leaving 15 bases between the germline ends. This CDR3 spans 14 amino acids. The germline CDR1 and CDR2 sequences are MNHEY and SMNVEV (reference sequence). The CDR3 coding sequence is TGTGCCAGCGGCCCCGGGATTTCAAATGAAAAACTGTTTTTT. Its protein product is CASGPGISNEKLFF.

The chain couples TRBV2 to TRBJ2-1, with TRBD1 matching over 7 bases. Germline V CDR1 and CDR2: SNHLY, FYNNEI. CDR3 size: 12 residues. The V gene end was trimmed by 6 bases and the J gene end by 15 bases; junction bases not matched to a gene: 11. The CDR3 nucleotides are TGTGCCAGCAGCGGAATGGGGGACAGCCGGTTCTTC. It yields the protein CASSGMGDSRFF.

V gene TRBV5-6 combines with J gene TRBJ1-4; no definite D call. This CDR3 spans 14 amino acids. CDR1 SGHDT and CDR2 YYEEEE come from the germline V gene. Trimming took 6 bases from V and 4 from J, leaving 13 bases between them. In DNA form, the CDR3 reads TGTGCCAGCATCTCGGGAAATGGTAATGAAAAACTGTTTTTT. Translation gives CASISGNGNEKLFF.